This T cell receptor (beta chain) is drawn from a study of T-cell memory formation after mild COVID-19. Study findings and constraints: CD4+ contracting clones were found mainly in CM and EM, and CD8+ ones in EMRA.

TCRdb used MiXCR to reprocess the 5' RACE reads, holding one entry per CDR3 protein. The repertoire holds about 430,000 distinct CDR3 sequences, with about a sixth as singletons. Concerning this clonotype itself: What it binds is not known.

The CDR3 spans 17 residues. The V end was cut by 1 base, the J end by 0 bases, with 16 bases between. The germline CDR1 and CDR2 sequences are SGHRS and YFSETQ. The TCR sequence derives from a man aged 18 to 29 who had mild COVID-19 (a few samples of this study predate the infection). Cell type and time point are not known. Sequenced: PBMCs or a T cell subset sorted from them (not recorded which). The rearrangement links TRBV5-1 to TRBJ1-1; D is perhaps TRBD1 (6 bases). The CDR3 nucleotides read TGCGCCAGCAGCTTGAGGGGGGGCGGCAGTATGAACACTGAAGCTTTCTTT. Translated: CASSLRGGGSMNTEAFF.